These T cell receptor beta chains were read from a single sample in a study of T cells after somatic rescue of genetic block. The data were produced by immunoSEQ multiplex PCR, yet TCRdb's version contains in-frame clones alone and is incomplete. Of 65,000 to 70,000 clones in the sample, less than 95% are singletons; the top ten hold around 3%. Sequencing used peripheral blood mononuclear cells (PBMCs). Every receptor here comes from a man aged 40-49 years. Both conserved end residues are part of each CDR3. Each record gives: clone size, J gene, V gene, D gene, CDR3 protein, CDR3 DNA. D genes are given only for firm matches. Size is omitted from some rows. Given values are once, few, many or a class for expanded clones.

.	TRBJ2-4	TRBV7-8	.	CASSLVTRAAKNIQYF	TGTGCCAGCAGCTTAGTCACGAGGGCAGCCAAAAACATTCAGTACTTC
few	TRBJ2-6	TRBV4-1	.	CASSQEPDANVLTF	TGCGCCAGCAGCCAAGAGCCCGATGCCAACGTCCTGACTTTC
once	TRBJ2-6	TRBV11-2	.	CASRLPGPGTSGANVLTF	TGTGCCAGCAGATTACCGGGTCCTGGTACCTCTGGGGCCAACGTCCTGACTTTC
.	TRBJ2-3	TRBV10-1	TRBD2	CASRPRKTSGSTDTQYF	TGCGCCAGCAGACCAAGAAAGACTAGCGGGAGCACAGATACGCAGTATTTT
.	TRBJ2-7	TRBV9	TRBD1	CASSVGDRGISYEQYF	TGTGCCAGCAGCGTAGGGGACAGGGGGATTTCCTACGAGCAGTACTTC
.	TRBJ2-7	TRBV6-1	.	CASSEGYRYEQYF	TGTGCCAGCAGTGAAGGGTATAGGTACGAGCAGTACTTC
.	TRBJ2-3	TRBV5-1	.	CASSLDGSSTDTQYF	TGCGCCAGCAGCCTCGACGGATCTAGCACAGATACGCAGTATTTT
once	TRBJ1-1	TRBV7-9	.	CASSLGTGSTEAFF	TGTGCCAGCAGCTTGGGTACAGGGTCTACTGAAGCTTTCTTT
.	TRBJ2-3	TRBV6-1	.	CASRGGHTQYF	TGTGCCAGCAGGGGCGGGCATACGCAGTATTTT
once	TRBJ1-2	TRBV18	TRBD1	CASSFGTGGPDYGYTF	TGTGCCAGCTCCTTCGGGACAGGGGGCCCCGACTATGGCTACACCTTC
.	TRBJ2-4	TRBV5-6	.	CASSLGKVLNIQYF	TGTGCCAGCAGCCTAGGGAAGGTTCTAAACATTCAGTACTTC
once	TRBJ2-5	TRBV18	TRBD1	CASSPPETGVRKTQYF	TGTGCCAGCTCACCACCGGAAACAGGGGTTAGAAAGACCCAGTACTTC
.	TRBJ2-7	TRBV12-5	TRBD2	CASGSPGLAGPYEQYF	TGTGCTAGTGGTTCGCCGGGACTAGCGGGACCCTACGAGCAGTACTTC
once	TRBJ2-3	TRBV5-1	TRBD2	CASSISGDTDTQYF	TGCGCCAGCAGCATTAGCGGGGACACAGATACGCAGTATTTT
.	TRBJ2-7	TRBV7-9	TRBD2	CASSPVIGTSGLYEQYF	TGTGCCAGCAGCCCTGTGATTGGGACTAGCGGGCTCTACGAGCAGTACTTC
.	TRBJ1-5	TRBV19	.	CASSMTDVQPQHF	TGTGCCAGTAGTATGACTGACGTACAACCCCAGCATTTT
.	TRBJ1-1	TRBV4-1	.	CASSQDRGAEAFF	TGCGCCAGCAGCCAAGACAGGGGAGCTGAAGCTTTCTTT
once	TRBJ1-5	TRBV2	TRBD1	CASQLTGNQPQHF	TGTGCCAGCCAGTTGACAGGGAATCAGCCCCAGCATTTT
.	TRBJ1-2	TRBV5-6	.	CASSLDPGAGGYTF	TGTGCCAGCAGCTTGGATCCGGGGGCAGGAGGCTACACCTTC
.	TRBJ2-7	TRBV30	.	CAWTRSYEQYF	TGTGCCTGGACCCGGAGCTACGAGCAGTACTTC
.	TRBJ1-2	TRBV18	.	CASSPVGQINYGYTF	TGTGCCAGCTCACCCGTTGGACAGATTAACTATGGCTACACCTTC
.	TRBJ2-6	TRBV6-5	.	CASRTGSSGANVLTF	TGTGCCAGCAGAACCGGGTCCTCGGGGGCCAACGTCCTGACTTTC
.	TRBJ2-5	TRBV7-7	.	CASSLGGTEQETQYF	TGTGCTAGCAGCTTAGGGGGGACAGAACAAGAGACCCAGTACTTC
.	TRBJ2-5	TRBV13	TRBD2	CASSGRLAGAEETQYF	TGTGCCAGCAGCGGCAGGCTAGCGGGGGCAGAAGAGACCCAGTACTTC
once	TRBJ1-4	TRBV5-1	.	CASSPRGEKLFF	TGCGCCAGCAGCCCACGGGGCGAAAAACTGTTTTTT
.	TRBJ1-2	TRBV30	TRBD1	CAWSAGGRGLGYTF	TGTGCCTGGAGTGCCGGGGGCAGGGGGCTCGGCTACACCTTC
.	TRBJ2-1	TRBV28	TRBD2	CASLGLAGRDEQFF	TGTGCCAGCCTAGGACTAGCGGGAAGGGACGAGCAGTTCTTC
.	TRBJ2-3	TRBV28	TRBD2	CASSLNGLAGAGGTDTQYF	TGTGCCAGCAGTCTCAACGGGCTAGCGGGAGCCGGGGGCACAGATACGCAGTATTTT
.	TRBJ2-5	TRBV15	TRBD1	CATSRGPGQGKETQYF	TGTGCCACCAGCAGAGGCCCGGGACAGGGGAAAGAGACCCAGTACTTC
few	TRBJ1-1	TRBV21-1	.	CASSKQGDTEAFF	TGTGCCAGCAGCAAACAGGGGGACACTGAAGCTTTCTTT
.	TRBJ2-1	TRBV7-2	TRBD2	CASKTSGALGVQFF	TGTGCCAGCAAGACTAGCGGGGCCCTGGGGGTGCAGTTCTTC
.	TRBJ2-7	TRBV7-9	TRBD1	CASSQGTGGQYF	TGTGCCAGCAGCCAAGGGACAGGAGGTCAGTACTTC
.	TRBJ2-5	TRBV9	TRBD2	CASSVGLAGGPYETQYF	TGTGCCAGCAGCGTAGGACTAGCGGGAGGGCCGTATGAGACCCAGTACTTC
.	TRBJ2-7	TRBV19	.	CASSIPGPYEQYF	TGTGCCAGTAGTATACCCGGGCCCTACGAGCAGTACTTC
.	TRBJ1-1	TRBV29-1	TRBD1	CSGQLTGVDTEAFF	TGCAGCGGCCAACTCACAGGGGTTGACACTGAAGCTTTCTTT
.	TRBJ2-1	TRBV7-6	TRBD2	CASSLPSGKSTEQFF	TGTGCCAGCAGCCTACCTAGCGGGAAAAGTACTGAGCAGTTCTTC
once	TRBJ2-3	TRBV7-6	TRBD1	CASSLAGQATDTQYF	TGTGCCAGCAGCTTAGCGGGACAGGCGACAGATACGCAGTATTTT
once	TRBJ2-3	TRBV6-6	TRBD2	CASSTGGLLQYF	TGTGCCAGCAGTACGGGGGGGTTGTTGCAGTATTTT
.	TRBJ1-4	TRBV6-4	.	CASSDSRYRRTLNEKLFF	TGTGCCAGCAGTGACTCGAGGTATCGCAGGACGCTAAATGAAAAACTGTTTTTT
.	TRBJ2-3	TRBV7-2	.	CASSPNLGQGGRNTDTQYF	TGTGCCAGCAGCCCAAACCTAGGGCAGGGGGGACGGAACACAGATACGCAGTATTTT
.	TRBJ2-5	TRBV27	.	CASSLWAGQWETQYF	TGTGCCAGCAGTTTATGGGCGGGACAGTGGGAGACCCAGTACTTC
.	TRBJ2-5	TRBV19	.	CASRPRGRGSETQYF	TGTGCCAGTAGACCGCGGGGGCGGGGTTCAGAGACCCAGTACTTC
.	TRBJ2-2	TRBV6-1	.	CASSGLPTGELFF	TGTGCCAGCAGCGGACTACCGACCGGGGAGCTGTTTTTT
.	TRBJ1-5	TRBV5-6	.	CASSLRGPGNQPQHF	TGTGCCAGCAGCCTCCGGGGACCCGGGAATCAGCCCCAGCATTTT
.	TRBJ1-1	TRBV7-9	.	CASSLSNTEAFF	TGTGCCAGCAGCTTATCTAACACTGAAGCTTTCTTT
.	TRBJ2-5	TRBV14	.	CASSQRETQYF	TGTGCCAGCAGCCAAAGGGAGACCCAGTACTTC
.	TRBJ2-7	TRBV6-6	.	CASSPGDSYEQYF	TGTGCCAGCAGTCCCGGGGACTCCTACGAGCAGTACTTC
.	TRBJ2-1	TRBV27	TRBD2	CASSPLLAGGYNEQFF	TGTGCCAGCAGCCCCCTGCTAGCGGGGGGCTACAATGAGCAGTTCTTC